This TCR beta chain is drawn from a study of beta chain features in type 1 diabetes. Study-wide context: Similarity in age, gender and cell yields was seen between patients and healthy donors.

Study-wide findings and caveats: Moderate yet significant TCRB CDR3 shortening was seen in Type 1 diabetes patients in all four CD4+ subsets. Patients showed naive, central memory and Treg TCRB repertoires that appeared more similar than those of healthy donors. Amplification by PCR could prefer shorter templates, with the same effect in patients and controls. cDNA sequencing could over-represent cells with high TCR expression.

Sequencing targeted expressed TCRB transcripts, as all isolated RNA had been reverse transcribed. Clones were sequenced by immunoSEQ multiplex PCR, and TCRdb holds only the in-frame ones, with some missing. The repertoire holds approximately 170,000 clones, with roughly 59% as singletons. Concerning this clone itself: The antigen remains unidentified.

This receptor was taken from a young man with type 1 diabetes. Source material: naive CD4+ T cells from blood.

The CDR3 region has the DNA TGTGCCAGCAGGGCGACTAGCGTCAAAGAGACCCAGTACTTC. Its translation: CASRATSVKETQYF. J is TRBJ2-5 and V is TRBV2; TRBD2 agrees at 8 bases. V gave up 6 bases and J gave up 3 bases; unmatched junction bases: 6. CDR3 length: 14 amino acids. Germline values: CDR1 SNHLY, CDR2 FYNNEI.